This T cell receptor (beta chain) is drawn from a study of T cell repertoires in cytomegalovirus infection (dated by TCRdb to about 2019). General notes on the study: Peptide stimulations targeted recently identified HLA-C-restricted CMV epitopes, whose presentation resists viral immunomodulation, together with well-studied HLA-B-restricted epitopes. Donor HLA type was relevant to the analysis, as public TCR beta signatures indicated carriage of CMV infection together with the matching HLA type.

This sample was sequenced with an Illumina HiSeq 1500. Clones were called with MiXCR by TCRdb after fastp trimmed the public reads at Q25, and only in-frame beta chains were retained. Rows with one shared CDR3 protein collapse into an entry with the most common genes and DNA. Present in this sample are 400,000 to 600,000 distinct CDR3 sequences, approximately 46% of which were seen just once. The biggest ten clones account for approximately 40% of the sample. On this clonotype: This receptor's antigen is unknown. No much larger clonotype is one base removed from it; base qualities were not supplied.

At the junction V is shortened by 5 bases and J by 2 bases, with 16 bases in between. The CDR3 holds 15 amino acids from the cysteine to the phenylalanine. The kept DNA is CDR3 alone, 45 bases in frame from the first base. For CDR1 and CDR2, the germline V gene lists SGHTA and FQGNSA. Summary of the overall study and its limitations: The ex vivo response was dominated by HLA-C-restricted CMV-specific TCR beta clonotypes, which also provided the single most frequent clonotype in two of eight donors. In both this cohort and an independent roughly 400-donor cohort, the cumulative frequency of public TCR beta family members distinguished carriers of CMV infection plus the relevant HLA type.

The sample's treatment or condition label, in plain terms: in vitro stimulation with specific CMV peptide epitopes to enrich CMV-specific T cells. The chain was built from TRBV7-2 and TRBJ2-7; tentative D gene TRBD2, with 6 bases matching. The sequence was collected from a human donor in good health (CMV status not recorded). Some clones in this sample may be carry-over from other donors' samples. Source: cultured PBMCs, taken from culture after CMV antigen stimulation. In nucleotide form, the sequence is TGTGCCAGCAGCCAGGGACCGGCGGGAACCTACGAGCAGTACTTC. This is translated as CASSQGPAGTYEQYF.